This T cell receptor (beta chain) was observed in a study of T cell responses to AZD1222 COVID-19 vaccine. Study-wide points: Nearly half of spike-specific TCRs reportedly target variant regions that are unmutated in the B.1.351 and B.1.1.7 variants. Spike was spanned by vaccine-associated CD4 TCRs, with dominance at 160-218 and 743-854. AZD1222 recipients seropositive at baseline numbered only six.

This clone was recorded once. Its antigen is currently unknown. The V gene's germline CDR1 is KGHSH and CDR2 LQKENI. The ends lost 1 base at V and 4 bases at J; junction bases unmatched: 9. The CDR3 spans 16 residues. Clones were read by immunoSEQ multiplex PCR, and TCRdb kept only the in-frame ones, dropping some. The sample contains 130,000 or so clones, roughly 93% of which appear only once. The specimen was peripheral blood, collected on day 0 of MenACWY control vaccination. V usage is TRBV18 and J usage is TRBJ2-5, with TRBD1 matching over 7 bases. The sequence was obtained from an adult in good health. CDR3 sequence (DNA): TGTGCCAGCTCACCACGAAAACAGGGGTTTAGAGAGACCCAGTACTTC. Protein: CASSPRKQGFRETQYF. Full variable domain (outside the CDR3, taken from reference TRBV18 and TRBJ2-5): NAGVMQNPRHLVRRRGQEARLRCSPMKGHSHVYWYRQLPEEGLKFMVYLQKENIIDESGMPKERFSAEFPKEGPSILRIQQVVRGDSAAYFCASSPRKQGFRETQYFGPGTRLLVL.